The 28 T cell receptor beta chains given below trace back to one sample, sequenced in a study of blood T cell repertoires in COVID-19. Produced via immunoSEQ multiplex PCR; TCRdb's table is partial and in-frame only. The sample records tens of thousands of clones, about nine tenths being singletons. Sequences were obtained from peripheral blood. The receptor source for this set is a human donor in a cohort sampled during active COVID-19.

V is TRBV27 and J is TRBJ1-2; 7 bases align to TRBD1. J was trimmed by 3 bases and V by 7 bases; bases with no gene match: 8. This CDR3 contains 14 residues. The germline CDR1 and CDR2 sequences are MNHEY and SMNVEV (reference sequence). This CDR3 reads CASTRLGTDYGYTF. The CDR3 bases are TGTGCCAGCACCCGTCTAGGGACAGACTATGGCTACACCTTC.

This chain links TRBV12-5 with TRBJ2-1, with 11 bases lining up with TRBD2. J was trimmed by 9 bases and V by 6 bases; bases with no gene match: 10. From germline, CDR1 is LGHNT and CDR2 FRNRAP. This CDR3 spans 15 amino acids. The CDR3 nucleotides are TGTGCTAGTGGCACGGGACTAGCGGAACAGGGTGAGCAGTTCTTC. It is translated as CASGTGLAEQGEQFF.

The chain uses TRBV23-1 and TRBJ2-4, with TRBD1 matching 11 bases. TRBV23-1 is noted as an ORF with a role that remains uncertain. The J segment lost 2 bases and the V segment lost 0 bases, leaving 9 bases of the junction unmatched. CDR3 size: 19 residues. The CDR3, as DNA: TGCGCCAGCAGTCAATCGTCGGGCGGGACAGGGGGTCCCAAAAACATTCAGTACTTC. Protein sequence: CASSQSSGGTGGPKNIQYF.

This chain uses TRBV5-4 with TRBJ2-6, with D unresolved. CDR3 size: 15 residues. Germline assignment: CDR1 SGHNT and CDR2 YYREEE (reference sequence). The V end lost 4 bases, the J end lost 4 bases, and 12 bases lay between the germline ends. The CDR3 region is CASSPRRSGANVLTF. The CDR3 nucleotides read TGTGCCAGCAGCCCGCGCAGGTCAGGGGCCAACGTCCTGACTTTC.

This clone showed up just once. The chain joins TRBV5-1 to TRBJ1-2; TRBD1 aligns across 7 bases. CDR1 SGHRS and CDR2 YFSETQ come from the germline V gene. J lost 7 bases, V lost 7 bases, and 13 bases had no gene match. This CDR3 spans 14 amino acids. CDR3 residues: CASHLTGTDSGYTF. CDR3 sequence (DNA): TGCGCCAGCCATTTAACCGGGACAGATAGTGGCTACACCTTC.

The chain combines TRBV5-4 with TRBJ2-5, with D possibly TRBD2 on 6 matching bases. CDR1 SGHNT and CDR2 YYREEE come from the germline V gene (reference sequence). The CDR3 is 16 residues long. Trimming removed 0 bases at V and 1 base at J, with 13 bases between. CDR3 protein: CASSLDGLAVQETQYF. The CDR3 DNA is TGTGCCAGCAGCTTGGATGGATTAGCGGTCCAAGAGACCCAGTACTTC.

The gene calls are TRBV24-1 and TRBJ2-1; TRBD1 aligns across 11 bases. The junction had 10 bases not matched to a gene; V was cut back by 5 bases and J by 5 bases. The CDR3 extends over 17 amino acids. CDR1 is KGHDR and CDR2 is SFDVKD in the germline V gene. The CDR3 sequence: CATSAPWGQGGNNEQFF. CDR3 nucleotides: TGTGCCACCAGTGCCCCCTGGGGACAGGGGGGTAACAATGAGCAGTTCTTC.

The J gene is TRBJ1-5, the V gene TRBV16; possible D gene TRBD1, 6 bases. The CDR3 length is 19 residues. Between the trimmed V and J ends, which lost 4 bases and 0 bases, there was a span of 22 bases. Germline CDR1 reads KGHSY; CDR2 reads FQNENV. The DNA for the CDR3 is TGTGCCAGCAGCCGACCTTCGACAGGCAACCCCTATAGCAATCAGCCCCAGCATTTT. Translating gives CASSRPSTGNPYSNQPQHF.

The chain is built from TRBV6-2 or TRBV6-3 and TRBJ2-7, with D maybe TRBD2 (5 bases). V was trimmed by 6 bases and J by 6 bases, leaving 24 bases between them. The CDR3 length is 16 residues. Germline loops: CDR1 MNHEY, CDR2 SVGEGT. The CDR3 DNA follows: TGTGCCAGCAGCCAACCTTCCAGCGGCCCCTGGCGCGAGCAGTACTTC. Its protein product is CASSQPSSGPWREQYF.

This chain links TRBV5-5 with TRBJ2-3, with D possibly matching TRBD2 (6 bases). Trimming stripped 3 bases from V and 4 bases from J, with 18 bases between. Looked up from germline, CDR1 is SGHKS and CDR2 is YYEKEE (reference sequence). The CDR3 extends over 16 amino acids. The CDR3 here is CASSSYSGTGADTQYF. The DNA for the CDR3 is TGTGCCAGCAGCTCGTATTCCGGGACGGGGGCAGATACGCAGTATTTT. Full variable domain (outside the CDR3, taken from reference TRBV5-5 and TRBJ2-3): DAGVTQSPTHLIKTRGQQVTLRCSPISGHKSVSWYQQVLGQGPQFIFQYYEKEERGRGNFPDRFSARQFPNYSSELNVNALLLGDSALYLCASSSYSGTGADTQYFGPGTRLTVL.

This rearrangement joins TRBV7-9 to TRBJ2-7, with D possibly matching TRBD1 (5 bases). Germline V CDR1 and CDR2: SEHNR, FQNEAQ (reference sequence). The length of the CDR3 is 15 residues. V lost 6 bases to trimming and J lost 2 bases, with 17 bases between them. The CDR3 protein is CASSTDSPFPYEQYF. The CDR3 DNA follows: TGTGCCAGCAGTACTGACAGCCCTTTCCCCTACGAGCAGTACTTC.

The table lists this clone with a count of one. The genes are TRBV20-1 and TRBJ2-7; D perhaps matches TRBD2 (5 bases). The V and J ends lost 3 bases and 0 bases respectively, with 9 bases between them. Germline V lookup: CDR1 DFQATT, CDR2 SNEGSKA (reference sequence). CDR3 length equals 13 residues. The CDR3 reads CSASPGSSYEQYF. CDR3 nucleotide sequence: TGCAGTGCTAGTCCGGGGAGCTCCTACGAGCAGTACTTC.

The chain combines TRBV30 with TRBJ2-7; D is possibly TRBD2 (6 bases). CDR3 size: 13 residues. Germline CDR1 is GTSNPN and CDR2 is SVGIG (reference sequence). Trimming cost V 3 bases and J 3 bases, with 12 bases left between them. The CDR3 sequence is CAWRVGGSYEQYF. CDR3 DNA: TGTGCCTGGAGGGTGGGAGGAAGCTACGAGCAGTACTTC.

The gene calls are TRBV2 and TRBJ1-2; maybe TRBD1 (6 bases). Per germline, CDR1 SNHLY and CDR2 FYNNEI. This CDR3 has 13 residues. V gave up 8 bases and J gave up 7 bases, with 17 bases separating them. The CDR3 DNA is TGTGCCAGCGGTGTAAGCATCAGGGGTGGCTACACCTTC. This encodes CASGVSIRGGYTF.

The chain has TRBV21-1 and TRBJ1-4. TRBV21-1 has pseudogene status. The CDR3 loop spans 12 amino acids. CDR3 DNA sequence: TGTGCCAGCAGCCGGGGGGCGGTGAAACTGTTTTTT. This encodes CASSRGAVKLFF.

V and J are TRBV28 and TRBJ2-1; 10 nucleotides match TRBD2. The CDR3 runs 16 residues. Germline assignment: CDR1 MDHEN and CDR2 SYDVKM. Germline trimming cut 5 bases from V and 5 bases from J; bases unmatched to any gene: 9. This CDR3 reads CASSPGGLANHNEQFF. CDR3 nucleotides: TGTGCCAGCAGTCCCGGGGGACTAGCGAATCACAATGAGCAGTTCTTC.

This rearrangement joins TRBV6-5 to TRBJ1-6; 9 bases are shared with TRBD1. J gave up 6 bases and V 2 bases, and 5 bases lay outside the gene matches. The germline V gene encodes CDR1 MNHEY and CDR2 SVGAGI. The CDR3 has 16 amino acids. The CDR3 DNA sequence: TGTGCCAGCAGTTACACTGGGACAGGGACTAATTCACCCCTCCACTTT. It encodes CASSYTGTGTNSPLHF.

This chain links TRBV7-9 with TRBJ1-1, with D hard to call. This CDR3 has 11 residues. V shed 5 bases and J shed 8 bases, with 9 bases lying between them. CDR1 is SEHNR and CDR2 is FQNEAQ in the germline V gene (reference sequence). The CDR3 coding sequence is TGTGCCAGCAGCCGAGCCAGGGAAGCTTTCTTT. It encodes CASSRAREAFF.

The V gene is TRBV9, the J gene TRBJ2-1; D possibly corresponds to TRBD2 (6 bases). The CDR3 consists of 13 residues. V lost 2 bases and J lost 7, with 10 bases in between. Germline V gene data show CDR1 as SGDLS and CDR2 as YYNGEE. The CDR3 region is CASSVGGVNEQFF. The CDR3 DNA reads TGTGCCAGCAGCGTGGGGGGAGTAAATGAGCAGTTCTTC.

The genes are TRBV28 and TRBJ1-6; TRBD1 matches at 7 bases. CDR1 is MDHEN and CDR2 is SYDVKM in the germline V gene. Trimming removed 5 bases from V and 3 bases from J; junction bases left unmatched: 7. The CDR3 consists of 16 residues. In DNA form, the CDR3 reads TGTGCCAGCAGTCCAAGCCGGGACAGCTATAATTCACCCCTCCACTTT. Amino acid sequence: CASSPSRDSYNSPLHF.

The chain links TRBV7-6 to TRBJ1-4, with a tentative D call TRBD1 (5 bases). The CDR3 totals 13 residues. CDR1 is SGHVS and CDR2 is FNYEAQ in the germline V gene. Trimming cost V 4 bases and J 7 bases, with 10 bases left between them. Written as DNA, the CDR3 is TGTGCCAGCAGCTCGCAGGGTGGTGAAAAACTGTTTTTT. Its translation is CASSSQGGEKLFF.

The chain carries TRBV29-1 and TRBJ2-6; TRBD2 agrees at 8 bases. The CDR3 is 16 amino acids. The trim removed 3 bases at V and 2 bases at J, leaving 6 bases unmatched. Germline values: CDR1 SQVTM, CDR2 ANQGSEA. DNA of the CDR3: TGCAGCGTTGATGACAGCGGGAGCGCTGGGGCCAACGTCCTGACTTTC. The encoded protein is CSVDDSGSAGANVLTF.

The rearrangement uses TRBV4-3 and TRBJ2-1, with D hard to call. The V gene's germline CDR1 is LGHNA and CDR2 YSLEER. V shed 3 bases and J shed 12 bases, with 15 bases lying between them. CDR3 length: 13 residues. The CDR3 bases are TGCGCCAGCAGCCATACGTTGGAGTCAGCGCAGTTCTTC. Protein product: CASSHTLESAQFF.

This clone has just one count. The chain is built from TRBV10-3 and TRBJ1-6; possible D gene TRBD1, 5 bases. V dropped 4 bases and J dropped 8 bases, with 12 bases sitting between them. The CDR3 sequence is 14 residues long. From germline, CDR1 is ENHRY and CDR2 SYGVKD. CDR3 sequence reads: CAISARQGDSPLHF. CDR3 bases: TGTGCCATCAGTGCTCGGCAGGGTGATTCACCCCTCCACTTT.

This clone was seen just once. V gene TRBV2 combines with J gene TRBJ2-3, with 8 bases aligning to TRBD1. J lost 2 bases, V lost 5 bases, and 6 bases had no gene match. Germline V lookup: CDR1 SNHLY, CDR2 FYNNEI. This CDR3 contains 15 residues. The CDR3 loop is CASSLGQGPTDTQYF. CDR3 nucleotide sequence: TGTGCCAGCAGTTTAGGACAGGGCCCCACAGATACGCAGTATTTT.

The chain joins TRBV6-6 to TRBJ1-1, with no clear D. The CDR3 is 14 residues long. CDR1 and CDR2 (germline): MNHNY, SVGAGI (reference sequence). V dropped 2 bases and J dropped 0 bases, with 7 bases sitting between them. The CDR3 region has the DNA TGTGCCAGCAGTTACGCCGAGATGAACACTGAAGCTTTCTTT. Translated: CASSYAEMNTEAFF.

This chain connects TRBV5-6 to TRBJ2-2; perhaps TRBD2 as D (6 bases). V lost 5 bases and J lost 4, with 18 bases in between. The CDR3 is made up of 16 amino acids. Germline CDR1 and CDR2: SGHDT and YYEEEE. The CDR3, as DNA: TGTGCCAGCAGGGTACACGGGACTGATCTCACCGGGGAGCTGTTTTTT. Translating gives CASRVHGTDLTGELFF.

The chain joins TRBV9 to TRBJ2-5; weak D call: TRBD1 (6 bases). V was pared by 4 bases and J by 5 bases, with 18 bases between. Per germline, CDR1 SGDLS and CDR2 YYNGEE. The CDR3 is 15 amino acids. The CDR3: CASSLQGQFWETQYF. The CDR3 bases are TGTGCCAGCAGCCTCCAGGGGCAATTTTGGGAGACCCAGTACTTC. Filled out from reference TRBV9 and TRBJ2-5, the complete variable domain reads DSGVTQTPKHLITATGQRVTLRCSPRSGDLSVYWYQQSLDQGLQFLIQYYNGEERAKGNILERFSAQQFPDLHSELNLSSLELGDSALYFCASSLQGQFWETQYFGPGTRLLVL.